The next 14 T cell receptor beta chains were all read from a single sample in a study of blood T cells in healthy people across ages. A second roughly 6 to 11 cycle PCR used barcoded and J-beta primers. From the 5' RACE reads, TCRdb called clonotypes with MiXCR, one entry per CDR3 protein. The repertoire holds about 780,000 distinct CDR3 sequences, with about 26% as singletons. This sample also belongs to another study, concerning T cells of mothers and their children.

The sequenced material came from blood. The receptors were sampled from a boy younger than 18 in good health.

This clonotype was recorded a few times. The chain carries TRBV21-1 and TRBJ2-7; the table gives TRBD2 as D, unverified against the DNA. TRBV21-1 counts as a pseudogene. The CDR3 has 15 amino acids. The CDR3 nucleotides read TGTGCCAGCAGCAGAGCCGGGACTAACACTTACGAGCAGTACTTC. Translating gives CASSRAGTNTYEQYF.

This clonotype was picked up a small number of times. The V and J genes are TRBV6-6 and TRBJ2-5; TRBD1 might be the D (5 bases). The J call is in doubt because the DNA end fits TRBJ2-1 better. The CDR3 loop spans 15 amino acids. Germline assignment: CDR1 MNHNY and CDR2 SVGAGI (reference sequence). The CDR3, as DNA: TGTGCCAGCAAAAGTGGGGCAGACTCCTACAATGAGCAGTTCTTC. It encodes CASKSGADSYNEQFF.

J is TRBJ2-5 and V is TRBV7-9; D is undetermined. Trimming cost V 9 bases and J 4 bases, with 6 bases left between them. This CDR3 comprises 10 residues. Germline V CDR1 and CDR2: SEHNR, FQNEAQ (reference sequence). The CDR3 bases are TGTGCCAGTATACCAGAGACCCAGTACTTC. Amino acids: CASIPETQYF.

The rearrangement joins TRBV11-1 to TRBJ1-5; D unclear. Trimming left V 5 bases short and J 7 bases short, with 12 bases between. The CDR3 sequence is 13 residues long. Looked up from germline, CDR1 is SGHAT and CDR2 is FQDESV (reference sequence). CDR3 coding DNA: TGTGCCAGCAGCCAAAAGGCTTGGCAGCCCCAGCATTTT. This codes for CASSQKAWQPQHF. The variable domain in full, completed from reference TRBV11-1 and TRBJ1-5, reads EAEVAQSPRYKITEKSQAVAFWCDPISGHATLYWYRQILGQGPELLVQFQDESVVDDSQLPKDRFSAERLKGVDSTLKIQPAELGDSAMYLCASSQKAWQPQHFGDGTRLSIL.

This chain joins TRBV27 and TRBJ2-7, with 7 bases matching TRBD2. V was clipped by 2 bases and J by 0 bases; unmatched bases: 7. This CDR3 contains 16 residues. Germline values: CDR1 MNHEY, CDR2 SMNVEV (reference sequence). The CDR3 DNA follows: TGTGCCAGCAGTTTAAGTATGCGGGGGAGCTCCTACGAGCAGTACTTC. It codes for CASSLSMRGSSYEQYF.

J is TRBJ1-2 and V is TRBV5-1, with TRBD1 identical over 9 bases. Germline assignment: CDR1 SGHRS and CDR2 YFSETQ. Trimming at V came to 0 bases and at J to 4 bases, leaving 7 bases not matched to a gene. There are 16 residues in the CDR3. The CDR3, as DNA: TGCGCCAGCAGCTTGGGGGTACAGGGGGCTACCTATGGCTACACCTTC. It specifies CASSLGVQGATYGYTF.

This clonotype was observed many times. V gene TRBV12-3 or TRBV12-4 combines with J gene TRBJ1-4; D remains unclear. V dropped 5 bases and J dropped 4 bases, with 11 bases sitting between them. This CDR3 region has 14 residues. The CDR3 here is CASSETDNNEKLFF. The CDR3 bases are TGTGCCAGCAGTGAGACGGATAATAATGAAAAACTGTTTTTT.

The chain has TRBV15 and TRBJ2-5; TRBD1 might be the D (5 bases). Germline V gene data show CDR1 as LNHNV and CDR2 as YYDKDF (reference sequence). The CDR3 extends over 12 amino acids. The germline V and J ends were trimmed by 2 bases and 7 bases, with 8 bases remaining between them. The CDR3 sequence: CATSRLQGTQYF. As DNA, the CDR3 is TGTGCCACCAGCAGACTGCAGGGGACCCAGTACTTC.

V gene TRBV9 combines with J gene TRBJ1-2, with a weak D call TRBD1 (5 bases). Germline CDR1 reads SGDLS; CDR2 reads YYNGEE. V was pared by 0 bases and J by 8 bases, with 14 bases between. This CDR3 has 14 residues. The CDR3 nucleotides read TGTGCCAGCAGCGTAGGGGGTAAGGGGATCGGCTACACCTTC. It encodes CASSVGGKGIGYTF. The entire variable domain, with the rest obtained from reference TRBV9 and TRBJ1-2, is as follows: DSGVTQTPKHLITATGQRVTLRCSPRSGDLSVYWYQQSLDQGLQFLIQYYNGEERAKGNILERFSAQQFPDLHSELNLSSLELGDSALYFCASSVGGKGIGYTFGSGTRLTVV.

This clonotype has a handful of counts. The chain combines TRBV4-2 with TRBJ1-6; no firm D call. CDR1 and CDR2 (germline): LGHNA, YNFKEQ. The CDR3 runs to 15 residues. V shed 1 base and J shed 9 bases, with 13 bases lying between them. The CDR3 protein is CASSQAGPRGSPLHF. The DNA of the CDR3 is TGTGCCAGCAGCCAAGCCGGGCCACGGGGTTCACCCCTCCACTTT.

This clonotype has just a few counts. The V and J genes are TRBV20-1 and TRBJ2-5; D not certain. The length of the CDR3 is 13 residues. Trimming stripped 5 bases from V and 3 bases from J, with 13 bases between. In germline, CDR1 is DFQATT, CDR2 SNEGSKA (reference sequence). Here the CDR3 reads CSAWTGGKETQYF. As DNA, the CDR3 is TGCAGTGCTTGGACCGGTGGGAAAGAGACCCAGTACTTC.

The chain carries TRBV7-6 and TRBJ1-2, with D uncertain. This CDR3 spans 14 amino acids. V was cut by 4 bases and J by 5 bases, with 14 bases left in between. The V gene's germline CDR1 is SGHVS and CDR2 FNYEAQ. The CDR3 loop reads CASSSLAGQYGYTF. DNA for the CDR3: TGTGCCAGCAGCTCCCTGGCCGGGCAGTATGGCTACACCTTC. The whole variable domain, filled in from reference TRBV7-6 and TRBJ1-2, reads GAGVSQSPRYKVTKRGQDVALRCDPISGHVSLYWYRQALGQGPEFLTYFNYEAQQDKSGLPNDRFSAERPEGSISTLTIQRTEQRDSAMYRCASSSLAGQYGYTFGSGTRLTVV.

CDR3 nucleotide sequence: TGTGCCAGCAGAAGACAGGCCTCACAGTACACTGAAGCTTTCTTT. Its protein product is CASRRQASQYTEAFF. The gene calls are TRBV12-3 or TRBV12-4 and TRBJ1-1, with D tentatively TRBD1 (6 bases). V dropped 6 bases and J dropped 3 bases, with 17 bases sitting between them. This CDR3 is 15 amino acids long.

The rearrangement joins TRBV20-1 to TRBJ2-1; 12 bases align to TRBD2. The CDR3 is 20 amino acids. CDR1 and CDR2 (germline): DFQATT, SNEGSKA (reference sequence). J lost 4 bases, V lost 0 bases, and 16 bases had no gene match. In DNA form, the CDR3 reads TGCAGTGCTAGAGATAATCCTAGCGGGGGGGCGGTGTGGGGGTACAATGAGCAGTTCTTC. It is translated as CSARDNPSGGAVWGYNEQFF.